Sequencing of this T cell receptor beta chain was carried out in a study of a mutant IDH1 vaccine in newly diagnosed glioma. In the study overall: Vaccinations, eight in total, occurred in weeks 1, 3, 5, 7, 11, 15, 19, 23.

Trimming left V 1 base short and J 0 bases short, with 11 bases between. This CDR3 comprises 16 residues. Germline assignment: CDR1 SGDLS and CDR2 YYNGEE. About this clone itself: The antigen is not known.

Sequenced by immunoSEQ multiplex PCR; TCRdb stores in-frame clones only, minus some. The repertoire holds 70,000 to 90,000 clones, with about 82% as singletons. The time point denotes: week 23, last vaccination. Vaccination used 300 ug of mutant IDH1 20-mer peptide per dose, with topical imiquimod. The rearrangement joins TRBV9 to TRBJ2-1; D uncertain. Here the sequenced sample was PBMCs, taken from a glioma patient whose treatment included an IDH1 peptide vaccine. This receptor was taken from a man aged 25-45 years with glioma. Some clones in this sample may be carry-over from other donors' samples. CDR3 bases: TGTGCCAGCAGCGTACTAGGAGAAAGCTCCTACAATGAGCAGTTCTTC. It codes for CASSVLGESSYNEQFF. The complete variable domain, with remaining parts taken from reference TRBV9 and TRBJ2-1, reads DSGVTQTPKHLITATGQRVTLRCSPRSGDLSVYWYQQSLDQGLQFLIQYYNGEERAKGNILERFSAQQFPDLHSELNLSSLELGDSALYFCASSVLGESSYNEQFFGPGTRLTVL.